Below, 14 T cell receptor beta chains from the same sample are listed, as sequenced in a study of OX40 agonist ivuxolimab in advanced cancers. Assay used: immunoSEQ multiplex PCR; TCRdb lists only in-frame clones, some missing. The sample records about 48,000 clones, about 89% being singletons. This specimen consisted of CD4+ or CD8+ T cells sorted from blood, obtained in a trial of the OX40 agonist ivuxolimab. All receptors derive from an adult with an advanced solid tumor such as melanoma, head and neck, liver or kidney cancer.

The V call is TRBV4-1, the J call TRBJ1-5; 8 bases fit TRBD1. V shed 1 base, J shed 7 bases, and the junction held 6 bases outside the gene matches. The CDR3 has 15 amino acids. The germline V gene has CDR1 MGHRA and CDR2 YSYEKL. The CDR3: CASSQATGVRQPQHF. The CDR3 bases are TGCGCCAGCAGCCAAGCGACAGGGGTACGGCAGCCCCAGCATTTT.

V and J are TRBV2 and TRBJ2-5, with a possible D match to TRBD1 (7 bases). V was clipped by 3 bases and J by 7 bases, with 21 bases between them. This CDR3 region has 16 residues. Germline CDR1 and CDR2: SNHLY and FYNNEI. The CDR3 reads CASSDSGRGESGTQYF. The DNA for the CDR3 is TGTGCCAGCAGTGATTCGGGCAGGGGGGAATCAGGGACCCAGTACTTC. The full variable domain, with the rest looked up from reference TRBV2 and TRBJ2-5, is EPEVTQTPSHQVTQMGQEVILRCVPISNHLYFYWYRQILGQKVEFLVSFYNNEISEKSEIFDDQFSVERPDGSNFTLKIRSTKLEDSAMYFCASSDSGRGESGTQYFGPGTRLLVL.

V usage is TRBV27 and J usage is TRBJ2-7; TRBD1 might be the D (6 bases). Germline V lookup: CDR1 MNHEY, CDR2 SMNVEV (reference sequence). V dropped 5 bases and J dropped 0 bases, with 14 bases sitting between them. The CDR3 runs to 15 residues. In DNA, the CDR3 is TGTGCCAGCAGTCGACAGGTCTATGGCTCCTACGAGCAGTACTTC. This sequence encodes CASSRQVYGSYEQYF.

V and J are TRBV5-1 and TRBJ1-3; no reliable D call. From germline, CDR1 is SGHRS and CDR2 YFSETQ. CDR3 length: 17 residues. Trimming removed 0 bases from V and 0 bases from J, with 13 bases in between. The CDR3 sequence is CASSLDPQDGSGNTIYF. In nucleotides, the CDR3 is TGCGCCAGCAGCTTGGATCCCCAGGACGGCTCTGGAAACACCATATATTTT.

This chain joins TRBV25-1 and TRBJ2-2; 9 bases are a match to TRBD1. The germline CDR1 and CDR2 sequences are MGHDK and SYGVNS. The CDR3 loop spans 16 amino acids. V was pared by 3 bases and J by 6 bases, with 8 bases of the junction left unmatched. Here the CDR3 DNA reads TGTGCCAGCAGTGACCCCCTTGACAGGGGGGCCGGGGAGCTGTTTTTT. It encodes CASSDPLDRGAGELFF.

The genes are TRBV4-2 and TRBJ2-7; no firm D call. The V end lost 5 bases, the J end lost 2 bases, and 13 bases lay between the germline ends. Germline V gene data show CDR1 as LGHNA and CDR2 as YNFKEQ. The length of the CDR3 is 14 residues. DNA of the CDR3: TGTGCCAGCAGCTTAGTTGCTTCCGCCTACGAGCAGTACTTC. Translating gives CASSLVASAYEQYF.

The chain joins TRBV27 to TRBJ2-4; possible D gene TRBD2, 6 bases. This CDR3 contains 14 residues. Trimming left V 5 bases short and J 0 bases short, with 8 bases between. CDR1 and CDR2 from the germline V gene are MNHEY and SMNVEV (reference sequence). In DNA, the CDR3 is TGTGCCAGCAGTATCGGGGGAGCCAAAAACATTCAGTACTTC. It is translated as CASSIGGAKNIQYF.

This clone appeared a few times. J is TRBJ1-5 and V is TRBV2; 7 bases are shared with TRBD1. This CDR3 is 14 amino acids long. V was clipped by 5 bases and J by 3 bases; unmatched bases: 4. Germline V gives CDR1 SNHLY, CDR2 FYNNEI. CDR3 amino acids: CASSTTGDNQPQHF. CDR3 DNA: TGTGCCAGCAGTACCACAGGGGACAATCAGCCCCAGCATTTT.

This CDR3 is CASMETSWEETQYF. CDR3 DNA sequence: TGTGCCAGCATGGAAACCTCATGGGAGGAGACCCAGTACTTC. V and J are TRBV6-5 and TRBJ2-5; maybe TRBD2 (5 bases). Germline loops: CDR1 MNHEY, CDR2 SVGAGI. V lost 7 bases and J lost 5, with 17 bases in between. The CDR3 sequence is 14 residues long.

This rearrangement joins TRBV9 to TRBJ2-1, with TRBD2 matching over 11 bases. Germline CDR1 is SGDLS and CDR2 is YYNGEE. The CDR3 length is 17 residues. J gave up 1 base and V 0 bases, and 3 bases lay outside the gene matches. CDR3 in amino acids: CASSVGSSGRSYNEQFF. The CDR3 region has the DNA TGTGCCAGCAGCGTAGGGTCTAGCGGGAGGTCCTACAATGAGCAGTTCTTC. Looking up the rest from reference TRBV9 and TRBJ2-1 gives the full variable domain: DSGVTQTPKHLITATGQRVTLRCSPRSGDLSVYWYQQSLDQGLQFLIQYYNGEERAKGNILERFSAQQFPDLHSELNLSSLELGDSALYFCASSVGSSGRSYNEQFFGPGTRLTVL.

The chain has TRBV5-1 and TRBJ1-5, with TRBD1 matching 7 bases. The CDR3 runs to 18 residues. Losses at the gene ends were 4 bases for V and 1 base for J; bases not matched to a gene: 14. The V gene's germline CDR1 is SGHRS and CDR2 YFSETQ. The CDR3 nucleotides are TGCGCCAGCAGCCAAGTCCGACCCGACAGGGTAAGCAATCAGCCCCAGCATTTT. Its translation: CASSQVRPDRVSNQPQHF.

In DNA form, the CDR3 reads TGTGCCAGCAGCTACGGACAGCAAGAGACCCAGTACTTC. Its protein product is CASSYGQQETQYF. V gene TRBV6-5 combines with J gene TRBJ2-5; a weak D match, TRBD1 (6 bases). V gave up 6 bases and J gave up 2 bases, with 10 bases separating them. This CDR3 is built from 13 residues. The germline gives CDR1 MNHEY, CDR2 SVGAGI.

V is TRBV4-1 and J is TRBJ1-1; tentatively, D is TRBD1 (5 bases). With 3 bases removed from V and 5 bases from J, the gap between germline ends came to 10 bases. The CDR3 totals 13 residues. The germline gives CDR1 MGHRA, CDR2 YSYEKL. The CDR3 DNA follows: TGCGCCAGCAGCCACGGGGCCATGACTGAAGCTTTCTTT. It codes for CASSHGAMTEAFF.

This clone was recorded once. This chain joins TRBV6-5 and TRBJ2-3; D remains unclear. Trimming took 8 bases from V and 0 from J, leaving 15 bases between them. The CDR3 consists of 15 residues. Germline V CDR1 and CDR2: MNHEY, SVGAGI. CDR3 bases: TGTGCCAGCGGACGTGTAGGGCGAAGCACAGATACGCAGTATTTT. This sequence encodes CASGRVGRSTDTQYF.